Detailed here is one T cell receptor (beta chain). Its antigen is not yet known. The record has no base qualities; no much larger clone is one base away. These data belong to a study of shared clonotypes between healthy human individuals (TCRdb year 2020). Regarding the study in general: The cohort comprised two women and three men aged 18 to 49 years. To estimate repertoire size and how much clonotypes are shared between individuals, the study performed deep sequencing of blood TCR repertoires from five healthy adults. To increase sequencing depth and limit assay-specific biases, different laboratories used diverse techniques to prepare libraries and sequence TCR repertoires. Per donor, three plates each were used for CD4 naive and CD4 memory, two for CD8 naive, and one for CD8 memory. Between about 0.8 and 9.5 billion PBMCs per donor were obtained by leukapheresis.

Using the deep immunoSEQ assay, TCR CDR3 regions were amplified from genomic DNA by multiplex PCR. Extracted genomic DNA from each cell subset was spread evenly across all wells of several immunoSEQ 96-well plates, with each plate serving as a replicate. Each replicate PCR for sorted subsets received roughly 0.2 ug genomic DNA, equal to about 30,000 T cell genomes. Purified libraries were quantified with a Qubit 3.0 fluorometer, sized on a Bioanalyzer 2100, and re-quantified with the KAPA Library Quantification kit. A separate single-read 150-cycle Illumina NextSeq 550 flow cell was used to sequence each immunoSEQ 96-well plate. Processing in the source paper ran as follows. The immunoSEQ output contained only junctional sequences without quality scores, so filtering could not match that applied to full-length reads. To assign V/J genes and CDR3, sequences were annotated using PyIR, a Python wrapper for IgBLAST v1.9, with IMGT germline references. Reads with weak V/J assignments (E-value above 1e-6), missing CDR3, stop codons, out-of-frame junctions, or ambiguous translated residues were removed. A V3J clonotype was defined by an identical inferred V gene, J gene, and CDR3 amino acid sequence. Percentage overlap between repertoires was computed as shared unique clonotypes divided by the size of the smaller repertoire. Repertoire richness was assessed with RTK rarefaction, the Chao1 estimator, and Recon v2.1 estimates of unobserved clonotypes. Generation probabilities for all TCRbeta clonotypes obtained by the gDNA method from a handful of donors were computed using OLGA. TCRdb's version of the immuneACCESS table is confined to in-frame rearrangements and falls short of the full clone set. An unresolved V gene accounts for under half of the shortfall where checked; the remainder is of unknown origin. For V, J and clone size, that table is used; D and trimming come from the DNA. In this sample the table shows 2 million to 3 million clones, roughly 93% of which occur a single time. About 0.39% of the sample is held by the ten biggest clonotypes.

As encoded in the germline V gene, CDR1 is SGHRS while CDR2 is YFSETQ. The CDR3 contains 17 residues, cysteine and phenylalanine counted. The DNA shown is the 51-base CDR3, in frame from base 1. The germline V and J ends show losses of 9 bases and 0 bases respectively, and no gene match explains 14 bases of the junction. Healthy HIV-negative adults with no recently reported acute infections or vaccinations were included as donors. Only Caucasian adults living in Nashville, Tennessee, USA were represented among the donors. CD4+ T cells were enriched through magnetic negative selection, after which naive cells were positively selected on CD45RA and the remaining negative fraction served as the memory subset. Blood was collected by leukapheresis, and PBMCs were isolated by Ficoll-Histopaque density gradient centrifugation and then cryopreserved in liquid nitrogen vapor phase. Purity and quantity of every magnetically sorted T cell population were checked by analytical flow cytometry. From each sorted fraction, genomic DNA was isolated and quantified by UV absorbance on a Nanodrop 2000c.

General conclusions and limits of the study: The small number of donors limited the genetic and exposure-history diversity represented. Across four donors, roughly 5.1% of naive CD4, approximately 3.5% of naive CD8, around 2.5% of memory CD4, and over 0.35% of memory CD8 clonotypes were shared. Based on pairwise subsampling, the degree of clonotype sharing among donors was expected to be affected by sequencing depth. Naive subsets generally had larger estimated clonotype richness than memory subsets. Sampling was limited to blood, and TCR repertoires in tissue likely differ from TCR repertoires in blood. Even with the large sequencing depth, rarefaction of the sorted-subset datasets indicated that sequencing was incomplete. Higher generation probabilities were observed for clonotypes shared by all four sorted-subset donors than for non-shared clonotypes.

The rearrangement combines TRBV5-1 with TRBJ2-2; 7 nucleotides in the junction match TRBD1. Sequencing used naive CD4+ T cells from PBMCs. This specimen's cell subset or site label, interpreted: CD45RA+ positively selected. This sequence was found in a man aged 18 to 30 in good health. Some clones in this sample may be carry-over from other donors' samples. In nucleotide form, the sequence is TGCGCCACCCGCAGAGGGGGCCCAACATCGAACACCGGGGAGCTGTTTTTT. Translated, it reads CATRRGGPTSNTGELFF. Where the CDR3 stops, the reference TRBV5-1 and TRBJ2-2 genes take over; the full variable domain is KAGVTQTPRYLIKTRGQQVTLSCSPISGHRSVSWYQQTPGQGLQFLFEYFSETQRNKGNFPGRFSGRQFSNSRSEMNVSTLELGDSALYLCATRRGGPTSNTGELFFGEGSRLTVL.